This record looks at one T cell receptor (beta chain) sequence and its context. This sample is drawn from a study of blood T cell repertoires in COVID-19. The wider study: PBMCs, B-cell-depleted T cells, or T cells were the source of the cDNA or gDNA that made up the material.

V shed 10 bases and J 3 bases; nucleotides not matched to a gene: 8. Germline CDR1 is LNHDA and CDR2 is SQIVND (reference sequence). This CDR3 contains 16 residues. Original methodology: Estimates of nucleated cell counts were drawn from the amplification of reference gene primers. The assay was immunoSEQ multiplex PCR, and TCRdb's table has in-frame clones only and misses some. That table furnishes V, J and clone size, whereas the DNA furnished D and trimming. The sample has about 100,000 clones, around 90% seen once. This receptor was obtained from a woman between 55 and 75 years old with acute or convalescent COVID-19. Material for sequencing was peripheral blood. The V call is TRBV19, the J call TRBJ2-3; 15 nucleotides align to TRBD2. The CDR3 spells CATGLAGGGQTDTQYF. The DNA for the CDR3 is TGTGCCACTGGACTAGCGGGAGGGGGGCAGACAGATACGCAGTATTTT.